This entry lists 11 T cell receptor beta chains sequenced from one sample in a study of early T cells in non-severe SARS-CoV-2 infection. Via MiXCR, TCRdb re-called the 5' RACE reads, giving one row per CDR3 protein. The sample lists about 56,000 distinct CDR3 sequences, about 15% occurring once. The specimen comprised whole blood, sampled at baseline. These receptors were taken from an adult who was a healthcare worker with PCR-confirmed SARS-CoV-2 infection or an uninfected control (not recorded which).

The chain has TRBV11-2 and TRBJ2-7; D unclear. Germline V lookup: CDR1 SGHAT, CDR2 FQNNGV. The CDR3 covers 16 residues. V was shortened by 5 bases and J by 0 bases, with 17 bases between the two germline ends. The CDR3 region is CASSVRGVFTSYEQYF. CDR3 bases: TGTGCCAGCAGCGTGCGTGGGGTGTTTACCTCCTACGAGCAGTACTTC.

V gene TRBV4-1 combines with J gene TRBJ1-1; D uncertain. The CDR3 sequence is 16 residues long. Germline CDR1 is MGHRA and CDR2 is YSYEKL. Deletions cut 0 bases from V and 0 bases from J, with 11 bases between. CDR3 sequence: CASSQDRVQMNTEAFF. DNA of the CDR3: TGCGCCAGCAGCCAAGATCGTGTACAGATGAACACTGAAGCTTTCTTT.

Notes on this clonotype: The final CDR3 position lacks the conserved phenylalanine or tryptophan, pointing to a likely read error. The chain has TRBV29-1 and TRBJ2-3; no firm D call. With 8 bases removed from V and 2 bases from J, the gap between germline ends came to 14 bases. Germline CDR1 reads SQVTM; CDR2 reads ANQGSEA. The CDR3 sequence is 13 residues long. CDR3 nucleotide sequence: TGCAGCCTTAAGGGAAGGGACACAGATACGCAGTATTTA. Translated: CSLKGRDTDTQYL.

This clonotype was seen a few times. V gene TRBV2 combines with J gene TRBJ2-3, with D perhaps matching TRBD1 (5 bases). Trimming left V 3 bases short and J 5 bases short, with 21 bases between. This CDR3 is built from 17 residues. Germline assignment: CDR1 SNHLY and CDR2 FYNNEI. The CDR3 DNA reads TGTGCCAGCAGTGAGACAACAGGTTTGGGGCGGATAGATACGCAGTATTTT. Encoded protein: CASSETTGLGRIDTQYF.

This chain uses TRBV4-1 with TRBJ2-1; 8 bases align to TRBD1. In germline, CDR1 is MGHRA, CDR2 YSYEKL. The CDR3 contains 15 residues. Trimming at V came to 4 bases and at J to 2 bases, leaving 4 bases not matched to a gene. CDR3 nucleotides: TGCGCCAGCAGCCGAGGACAGGGCCCCTACAATGAGCAGTTCTTC. Its translation is CASSRGQGPYNEQFF.

The rearrangement links TRBV29-1 to TRBJ2-3; D tentatively reads TRBD1 or TRBD2 (7 bases each). The germline V gene has CDR1 SQVTM and CDR2 ANQGSEA. The CDR3 extends over 13 amino acids. Trimming cost V 5 bases and J 1 base, with 10 bases left between them. The CDR3 here is CSVQGGGTDTQYF. The CDR3 DNA follows: TGCAGCGTTCAGGGGGGGGGCACAGATACGCAGTATTTT.

The table lists this clonotype with a few counts. This rearrangement joins TRBV9 to TRBJ2-7; TRBD2 agrees at 8 bases. The CDR3 runs 14 residues. Germline V gives CDR1 SGDLS, CDR2 YYNGEE. The junction had 8 bases not matched to a gene; V was cut back by 2 bases and J by 7 bases. The chain's CDR3 is CASSVWPAGEEQYF. The CDR3 DNA sequence: TGTGCCAGCAGCGTTTGGCCAGCGGGAGAAGAGCAGTACTTC.

This clonotype was counted many times. J is TRBJ1-2 and V is TRBV12-3 or TRBV12-4, with 9 bases lining up with TRBD1. V gave up 6 bases and J gave up 6 bases; unmatched junction bases: 14. The CDR3 loop spans 16 amino acids. CDR3: CASSTNGGQGQNGYTF. CDR3 DNA: TGTGCCAGCAGCACCAACGGAGGACAGGGGCAGAATGGCTACACCTTC.

The chain has TRBV29-1 and TRBJ2-5; a possible D gene is TRBD2 (6 bases). The CDR3 runs to 13 residues. Germline lookup yields CDR1 SQVTM and CDR2 ANQGSEA. Trimming pared 7 bases from V and 4 bases from J, leaving 16 bases between. The CDR3 here is CSGAGDGGETQYF. DNA for the CDR3: TGCAGCGGGGCGGGTGACGGGGGAGAGACCCAGTACTTC.

The chain combines TRBV29-1 with TRBJ1-2; no firm D call. V was pared by 5 bases and J by 3 bases, with 10 bases between. The CDR3 has 12 residues. Germline V gives CDR1 SQVTM, CDR2 ANQGSEA. The CDR3 spells CSVQAGDYGYTF. The CDR3 nucleotides read TGCAGCGTTCAGGCGGGTGACTATGGCTACACCTTC.

This clonotype was detected only a few times. This chain uses TRBV7-6 with TRBJ2-7; D perhaps matches TRBD2 (5 bases). This CDR3 spans 15 amino acids. Trimming left V 1 base short and J 0 bases short, with 10 bases between. Looked up from germline, CDR1 is SGHVS and CDR2 is FNYEAQ. The CDR3 DNA sequence: TGTGCCAGCAGCTTAGGTAGCGCGCACTCCTACGAGCAGTACTTC. Amino acid sequence: CASSLGSAHSYEQYF.